The clone carrying this T cell receptor beta chain was observed a handful of times. The antigen is unknown. The CDR3 regions of TCR beta were amplified from RNA transcripts. The HTBI primer set served for first-round RT-PCR of the TCR CDR3. TCRdb re-derived calls from the multiplex PCR reads in MiXCR, one entry per CDR3 protein. The sample carries about 380,000 distinct CDR3 sequences, 15% to 20% recorded once. These data come from a study of T cells in Graves' hyperthyroidism and ophthalmopathy. Study results and caveats: A median 6.5 months before onset, the model predicted ophthalmopathy.

Reasons for excluding patients were uncontrolled infection, other autoimmune disease, pregnancy or lactation. Sequenced: blood. This sequence was found in a man in his late teens or twenties with Graves' ophthalmopathy.

The CDR3 region has the DNA TGTGCCAGCAGCTTAGCCCTCAGCGCCAACGTCCTGACTTTC. It encodes CASSLALSANVLTF. This chain links TRBV7-2 with TRBJ2-6; D is uncertain. The V and J ends lost 0 bases and 7 bases respectively, with 7 bases between them. The CDR3 consists of 14 residues. CDR1 and CDR2 from the germline V gene are SGHTA and FQGNSA.